Below, one T cell receptor beta chain is given with its context. Other DNA sequences within the sample encode an identical CDR3. Using immunoSEQ multiplex PCR, the repertoire was profiled, and TCRdb retains in-frame clones only, with some absent. Among roughly 180,000 clones listed, 76% were seen once. These data originate in a study of blood T cell repertoires in COVID-19. At the level of the study: Acute-phase and convalescent COVID-19 samples originated in the United States, Italy and Spain. In each case, the material was cDNA or gDNA derived from T cells, B-cell-depleted T cells, or PBMCs.

From germline, CDR1 is SGHTA and CDR2 FQGTGA. The length of the CDR3 is 14 residues. V was clipped by 5 bases and J by 4 bases, with 12 bases between them. This clonotype was sampled from a woman between 50 and 59 years old with active or convalescent COVID-19. This chain connects TRBV7-3 to TRBJ1-3; possible D gene TRBD1, 6 bases. The sample was peripheral blood. CDR3 sequence: CASSTTGSGNTIYF. CDR3 coding DNA: TGTGCCAGCAGCACCACAGGGTCCGGAAACACCATATATTTT.